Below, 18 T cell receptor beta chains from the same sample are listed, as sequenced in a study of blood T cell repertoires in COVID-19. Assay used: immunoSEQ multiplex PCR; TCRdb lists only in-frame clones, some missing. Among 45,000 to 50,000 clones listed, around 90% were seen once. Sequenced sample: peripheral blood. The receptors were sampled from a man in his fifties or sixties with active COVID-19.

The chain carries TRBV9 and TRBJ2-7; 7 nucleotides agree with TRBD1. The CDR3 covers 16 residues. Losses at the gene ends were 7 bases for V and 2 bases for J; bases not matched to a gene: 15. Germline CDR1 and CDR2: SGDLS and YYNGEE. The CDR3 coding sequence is TGTGCCAGCCTAGCTTATATAAGGGGGCCCACCTACGAGCAGTACTTC. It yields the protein CASLAYIRGPTYEQYF.

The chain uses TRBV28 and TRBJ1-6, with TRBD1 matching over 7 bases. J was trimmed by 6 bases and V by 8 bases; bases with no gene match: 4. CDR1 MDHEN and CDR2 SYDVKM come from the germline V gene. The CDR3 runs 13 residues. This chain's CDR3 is CASGQVFNSPLHF. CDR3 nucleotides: TGTGCCAGCGGACAGGTGTTTAATTCACCCCTCCACTTT.

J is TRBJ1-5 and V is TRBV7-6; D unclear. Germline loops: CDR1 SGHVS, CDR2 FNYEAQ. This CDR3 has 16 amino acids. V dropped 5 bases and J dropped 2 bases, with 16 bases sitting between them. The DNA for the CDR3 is TGTGCCAGCAGCCCCTGGACCCGGCGGGGCAATCAGCCCCAGCATTTT. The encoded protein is CASSPWTRRGNQPQHF.

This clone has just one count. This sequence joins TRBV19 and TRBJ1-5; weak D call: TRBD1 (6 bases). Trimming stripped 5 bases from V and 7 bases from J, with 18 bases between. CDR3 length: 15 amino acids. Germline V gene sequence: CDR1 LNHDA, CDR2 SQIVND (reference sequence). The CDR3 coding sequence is TGTGCCAGTAGTTGGAGGCGGGGGCAGGGGCAGCCCCAGCATTTT. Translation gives CASSWRRGQGQPQHF.

CDR3 loop: CASSPRGSTDTQYF. CDR3 DNA sequence: TGTGCCAGCTCCCCGCGCGGGAGCACAGATACGCAGTATTTT. This chain joins TRBV18 and TRBJ2-3; perhaps TRBD2 as D (5 bases). CDR3 length: 14 amino acids. Trimming cost V 6 bases and J 0 bases, with 10 bases left between them. CDR1 and CDR2 from the germline V gene are KGHSH and LQKENI.

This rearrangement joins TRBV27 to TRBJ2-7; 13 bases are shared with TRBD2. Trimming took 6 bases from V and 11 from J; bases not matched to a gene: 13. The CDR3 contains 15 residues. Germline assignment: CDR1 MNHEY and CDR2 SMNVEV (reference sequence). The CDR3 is CASRLGLAGLSDEYF. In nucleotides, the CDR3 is TGTGCCAGCAGACTGGGACTAGCGGGGCTTTCCGATGAGTACTTC.

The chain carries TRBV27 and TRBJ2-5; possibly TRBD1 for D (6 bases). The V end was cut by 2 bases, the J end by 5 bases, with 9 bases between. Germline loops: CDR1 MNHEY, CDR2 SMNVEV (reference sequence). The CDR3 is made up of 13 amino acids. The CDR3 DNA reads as TGTGCCAGCAGTTTAGTTAGGGGGGAGACCCAGTACTTC. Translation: CASSLVRGETQYF.

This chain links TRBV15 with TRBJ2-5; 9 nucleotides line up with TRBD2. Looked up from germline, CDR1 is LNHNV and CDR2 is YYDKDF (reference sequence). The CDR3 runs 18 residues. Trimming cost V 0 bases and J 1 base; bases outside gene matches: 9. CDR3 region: CATSRDTGSGGRQETQYF. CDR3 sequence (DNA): TGTGCCACCAGCAGAGATACCGGTAGCGGGGGCCGCCAAGAGACCCAGTACTTC.

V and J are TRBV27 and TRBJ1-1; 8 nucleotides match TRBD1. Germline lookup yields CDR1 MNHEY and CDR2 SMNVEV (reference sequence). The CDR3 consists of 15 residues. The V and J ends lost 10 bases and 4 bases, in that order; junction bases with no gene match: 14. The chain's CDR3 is CATQWASRGRTEAFF. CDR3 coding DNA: TGTGCCACCCAATGGGCAAGCAGGGGGCGCACTGAAGCTTTCTTT.

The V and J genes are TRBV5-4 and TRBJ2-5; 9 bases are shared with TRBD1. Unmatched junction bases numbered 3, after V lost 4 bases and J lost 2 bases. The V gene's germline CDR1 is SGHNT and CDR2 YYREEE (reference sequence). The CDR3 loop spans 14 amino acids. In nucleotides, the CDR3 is TGTGCCAGCAGCACTGGACAGGGGCAAGAGACCCAGTACTTC. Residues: CASSTGQGQETQYF.

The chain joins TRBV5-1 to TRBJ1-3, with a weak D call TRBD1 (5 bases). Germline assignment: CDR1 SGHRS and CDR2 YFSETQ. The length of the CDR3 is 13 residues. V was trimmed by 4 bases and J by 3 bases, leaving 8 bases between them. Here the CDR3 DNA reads TGCGCCAGCAGCCCGGGGGGTGGAAACACCATATATTTT. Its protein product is CASSPGGGNTIYF.

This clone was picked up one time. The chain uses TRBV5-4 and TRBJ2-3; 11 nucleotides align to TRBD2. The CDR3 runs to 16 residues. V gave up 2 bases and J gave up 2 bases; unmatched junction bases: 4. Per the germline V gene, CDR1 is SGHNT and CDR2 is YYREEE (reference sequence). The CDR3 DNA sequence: TGTGCCAGCAGCTTAATAGCGGGGGGGGACACAGATACGCAGTATTTT. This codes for CASSLIAGGDTDTQYF.

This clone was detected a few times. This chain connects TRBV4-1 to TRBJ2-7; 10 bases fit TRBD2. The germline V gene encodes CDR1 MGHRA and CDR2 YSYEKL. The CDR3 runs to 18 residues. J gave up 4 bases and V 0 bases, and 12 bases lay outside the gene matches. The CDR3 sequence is CASSQDPLAGISRYEQYF. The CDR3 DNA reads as TGCGCCAGCAGCCAAGATCCACTAGCGGGGATAAGCAGGTACGAGCAGTACTTC.

In DNA, the CDR3 is TGCAGTGCTAGTGGGCAGGTTGAGTACATTCAGTACTTC. Its protein product is CSASGQVEYIQYF. The chain recombines TRBV20-1 with TRBJ2-4; D unclear. The V gene's germline CDR1 is DFQATT and CDR2 SNEGSKA (reference sequence). This CDR3 comprises 13 residues. Deletions cut 3 bases from V and 8 bases from J, with 14 bases between.

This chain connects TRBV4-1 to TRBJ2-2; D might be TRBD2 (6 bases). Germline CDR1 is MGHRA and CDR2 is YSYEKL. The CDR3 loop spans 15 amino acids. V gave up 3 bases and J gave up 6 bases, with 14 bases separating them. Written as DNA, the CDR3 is TGCGCCAGCAGCCACGGGGACTCGGTTTCCGGGGAGCTGTTTTTT. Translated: CASSHGDSVSGELFF.

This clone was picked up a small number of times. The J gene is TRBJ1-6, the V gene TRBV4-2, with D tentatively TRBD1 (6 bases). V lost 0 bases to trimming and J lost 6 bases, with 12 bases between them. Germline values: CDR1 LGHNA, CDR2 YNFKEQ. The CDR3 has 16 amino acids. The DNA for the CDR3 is TGTGCCAGCAGCCAAGACCGTACAGGGATTAATTCACCCCTCCACTTT. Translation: CASSQDRTGINSPLHF.

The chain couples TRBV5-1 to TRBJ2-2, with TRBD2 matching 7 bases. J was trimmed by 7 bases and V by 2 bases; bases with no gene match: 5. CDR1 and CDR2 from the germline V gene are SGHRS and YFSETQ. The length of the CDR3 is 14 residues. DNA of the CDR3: TGCGCCAGCAGCTTAGCGGGAACAAGCGGGGAGCTGTTTTTT. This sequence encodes CASSLAGTSGELFF.

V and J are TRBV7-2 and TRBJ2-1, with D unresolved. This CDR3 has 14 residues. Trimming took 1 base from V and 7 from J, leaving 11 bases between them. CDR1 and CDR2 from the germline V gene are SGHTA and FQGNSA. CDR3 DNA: TGTGCCAGCAGCTTAGAACCTACGGTGAATGAGCAGTTCTTC. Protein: CASSLEPTVNEQFF.